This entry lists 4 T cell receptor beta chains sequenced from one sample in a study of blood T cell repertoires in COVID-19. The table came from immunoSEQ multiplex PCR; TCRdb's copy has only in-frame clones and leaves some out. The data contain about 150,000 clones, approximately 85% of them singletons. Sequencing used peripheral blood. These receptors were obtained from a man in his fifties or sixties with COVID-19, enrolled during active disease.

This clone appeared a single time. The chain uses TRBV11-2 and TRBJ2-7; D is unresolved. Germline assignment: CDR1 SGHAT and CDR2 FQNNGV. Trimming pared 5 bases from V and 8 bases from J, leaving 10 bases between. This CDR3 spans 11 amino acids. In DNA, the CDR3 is TGTGCCAGCAGCCCAGGTAATCAGCAGTACTTC. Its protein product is CASSPGNQQYF. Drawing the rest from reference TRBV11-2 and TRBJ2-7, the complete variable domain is EAGVAQSPRYKIIEKRQSVAFWCNPISGHATLYWYQQILGQGPKLLIQFQNNGVVDDSQLPKDRFSAERLKGVDSTLKIQPAKLEDSAVYLCASSPGNQQYFGPGTRLTVT.

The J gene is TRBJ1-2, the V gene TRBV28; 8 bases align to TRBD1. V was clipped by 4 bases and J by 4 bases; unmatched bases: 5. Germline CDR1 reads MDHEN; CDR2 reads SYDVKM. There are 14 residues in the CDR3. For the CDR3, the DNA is TGTGCCAGCAGTTCAGGACAGGGTGGCTATGGCTACACCTTC. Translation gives CASSSGQGGYGYTF.

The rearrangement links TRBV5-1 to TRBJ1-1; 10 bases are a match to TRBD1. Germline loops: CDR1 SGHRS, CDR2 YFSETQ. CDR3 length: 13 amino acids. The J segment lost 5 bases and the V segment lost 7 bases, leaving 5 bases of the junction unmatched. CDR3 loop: CASATGGLTEAFF. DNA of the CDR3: TGCGCCAGCGCGACAGGGGGCCTGACTGAAGCTTTCTTT.

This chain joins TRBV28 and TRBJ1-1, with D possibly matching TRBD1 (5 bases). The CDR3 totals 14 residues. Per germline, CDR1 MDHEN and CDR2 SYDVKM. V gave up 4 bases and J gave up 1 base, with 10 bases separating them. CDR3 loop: CASSSRTPNTEAFF. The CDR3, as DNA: TGTGCCAGCAGTTCACGGACACCGAACACTGAAGCTTTCTTT.